A single sample gave rise to the 30 T cell receptor beta chains below, sequenced in a study of regulatory T cells in long-lasting Graves disease. Time point of the sample: newly diagnosed GD, antithyroid drugs for less than 3 months. After RNA was extracted from PBMCs, the TCR library was made from it. Through Arm-PCR of CDR3 regions and iRepertoire HTBI primers, TCR beta libraries were built. TCRdb passed the multiplex PCR reads through MiXCR, listing each CDR3 protein once. The sample holds a few hundred thousand distinct CDR3 sequences; 13% to 15% are singletons and the top ten take under 20%. This sample was shared with a second study, whose subject was T cells in Graves' hyperthyroidism and ophthalmopathy.

Source: peripheral blood mononuclear cells (PBMCs), taken at new diagnosis, from a patient treated with antithyroid drugs. The receptor source for this set is a woman aged 45-60 years with Graves disease.

The chain combines TRBV5-5 with TRBJ1-5; perhaps TRBD1 as D (6 bases). The CDR3 sequence is 15 residues long. The V end was cut by 2 bases, the J end by 3 bases, with 12 bases between. Germline lookup yields CDR1 SGHKS and CDR2 YYEKEE (reference sequence). DNA of the CDR3: TGTGCCAGCAGCTTTTGGACAGACTACAATCAGCCCCAGCATTTT. This codes for CASSFWTDYNQPQHF.

This clonotype was counted at least ten times. V and J are TRBV6-1 and TRBJ2-5; 11 bases fit TRBD1. CDR1 and CDR2 (germline): MNHNS, SASEGT. CDR3 length: 17 amino acids. Trimming removed 5 bases from V and 5 bases from J; junction bases left unmatched: 13. Written as DNA, the CDR3 is TGTGCCAGCAGTACGGGGACAGGGGGTTCCGTGATGGAGACCCAGTACTTC. Protein: CASSTGTGGSVMETQYF.

This clonotype was recorded at least ten times. The rearrangement links TRBV20-1 to TRBJ2-3; TRBD2 aligns across 8 bases. The CDR3 consists of 14 residues. V gave up 3 bases and J gave up 6 bases; unmatched junction bases: 8. Germline V gives CDR1 DFQATT, CDR2 SNEGSKA (reference sequence). CDR3: CSASRREGSDTQYF. The CDR3 region has the DNA TGCAGTGCTAGTCGACGGGAGGGTTCTGATACGCAGTATTTT.

This clonotype was found a few times. The chain recombines TRBV6-1 with TRBJ1-2; D is ambiguous. V gave up 6 bases and J gave up 8 bases, with 10 bases separating them. Germline CDR1 MNHNS, CDR2 SASEGT. This CDR3 has 11 residues. The CDR3 here is CASRFSMGYTF. The CDR3 region has the DNA TGTGCCAGCAGGTTCTCTATGGGCTACACCTTC.

Concerning this clonotype: This may arise from a read error, as a much more abundant clone is one base away. The V gene is TRBV12-3 or TRBV12-4, the J gene TRBJ1-5; the D gene is possibly TRBD1 (6 bases). The CDR3 extends over 12 amino acids. The V end was cut by 6 bases, the J end by 10 bases, with 13 bases between. The CDR3 region has the DNA TGTGCCAGCAGGACAGGCCTATTACCCCAGCATTTT. It yields the protein CASRTGLLPQHF.

This clonotype was picked up many times. The gene calls are TRBV2 and TRBJ1-2; 8 positions match TRBD1. Germline V lookup: CDR1 SNHLY, CDR2 FYNNEI. The CDR3 contains 14 residues. V trimming: 4 bases; J trimming: 4 bases; junction bases outside the gene matches: 5. The CDR3 is CASSVIGQGYGYTF. The CDR3 DNA is TGTGCCAGCAGTGTTATAGGACAGGGCTATGGCTACACCTTC.

This clonotype was detected ten times or more. The rearrangement uses TRBV20-1 and TRBJ2-5, with 7 bases fitting TRBD2. Looked up from germline, CDR1 is DFQATT and CDR2 is SNEGSKA (reference sequence). The CDR3 contains 14 residues. After removal of 3 bases from V and 5 bases from J, the junction contained 9 bases not matched to a gene. CDR3 sequence reads: CSASPGGWGETQYF. In DNA form, the CDR3 reads TGCAGTGCTAGTCCGGGAGGATGGGGGGAGACCCAGTACTTC.

This clonotype was seen more than once but under ten times. V usage is TRBV18 and J usage is TRBJ1-5; TRBD1 might be the D (5 bases). The CDR3 has 14 amino acids. Trimming left V 1 base short and J 5 bases short, with 9 bases between. Per the germline V gene, CDR1 is KGHSH and CDR2 is LQKENI. CDR3 protein: CASSPLREDQPQHF. The CDR3 DNA reads TGTGCCAGCTCACCACTCAGGGAAGATCAGCCCCAGCATTTT.

This clonotype has a handful of counts. V gene TRBV6-1 combines with J gene TRBJ1-2, with 7 bases lining up with TRBD1. The CDR3 is 13 amino acids. With V trimmed by 7 bases and J by 5 bases, 7 bases remained unmatched. Germline-derived CDR1 and CDR2 are MNHNS and SASEGT. The CDR3 protein is CASMSGQLYGYTF. CDR3 in DNA: TGTGCCAGCATGTCGGGACAGCTATATGGCTACACCTTC.

V and J are TRBV6-1 and TRBJ2-7; 7 bases fit TRBD2. The CDR3 loop spans 14 amino acids. The germline V gene encodes CDR1 MNHNS and CDR2 SASEGT. V shed 6 bases and J 6 bases; nucleotides not matched to a gene: 11. CDR3 nucleotide sequence: TGTGCCAGCAGCGAAACTAGCGCTAGGTTCGAGCAGTACTTC. Its translation is CASSETSARFEQYF.

This clonotype was counted between two and nine times. The chain joins TRBV4-1 to TRBJ1-4; possibly TRBD1 for D (5 bases). Trimming stripped 4 bases from V and 8 bases from J, with 17 bases between. The CDR3 totals 15 residues. The germline gives CDR1 MGHRA, CDR2 YSYEKL. In DNA form, the CDR3 reads TGCGCCAGCAGCCCCGGGGGGGTTCAAGTCGAAAAACTGTTTTTT. Its protein is CASSPGGVQVEKLFF.

This clonotype was picked up many times. The chain joins TRBV12-3 or TRBV12-4 to TRBJ2-1; no clear D gene. The CDR3 covers 14 residues. The V and J ends lost 1 base and 5 bases respectively, with 9 bases between them. The DNA of the CDR3 is TGTGCCAGCAGTTTAGGGGTAGAAAACAATGAGCAGTTCTTC. This encodes CASSLGVENNEQFF.

The chain couples TRBV7-8 to TRBJ2-7, with 13 bases aligning to TRBD2. With V trimmed by 3 bases and J by 7 bases, 9 bases remained unmatched. The germline CDR1 and CDR2 sequences are SGHVS and FQNEAQ. This CDR3 is 16 amino acids long. The CDR3 is CASSFPGLAGAGEQYF. The CDR3 nucleotides read TGTGCCAGCAGCTTCCCCGGACTAGCGGGAGCAGGGGAGCAGTACTTC.

About this clonotype itself: A clone one base away is much larger, so this may be a read error. The rearrangement joins TRBV28 to TRBJ2-1; D ambiguous. This CDR3 is built from 16 residues. CDR1 MDHEN and CDR2 SYDVKM come from the germline V gene. CDR3 protein: CASSTGRNLAYNEQSF. The CDR3 bases are TGTGCCAGCAGTACGGGCCGAAACCTCGCCTACAATGAGCAGTCCTTC.

The genes are TRBV13 and TRBJ2-1; D possibly corresponds to TRBD2 (6 bases). This CDR3 is built from 17 residues. Germline values: CDR1 PRHDT, CDR2 FYEKMQ (reference sequence). Trimming stripped 1 base from V and 0 bases from J, with 13 bases between. The CDR3 region is CASSLAPIADSYNEQFF. CDR3 bases: TGTGCCAGCAGCTTAGCACCCATAGCGGACTCCTACAATGAGCAGTTCTTC.

This clonotype appeared a few times. The gene calls are TRBV20-1 and TRBJ1-5; D may be TRBD1 (5 bases). The CDR3 extends over 16 amino acids. The V gene lost 0 bases and the J gene lost 5 bases, with 17 bases spanning the gap. Per the germline V gene, CDR1 is DFQATT and CDR2 is SNEGSKA (reference sequence). CDR3 protein: CSARDPGMGGDQPQHF. DNA of the CDR3: TGCAGTGCTAGAGATCCCGGGATGGGAGGGGATCAGCCCCAGCATTTT.

The J gene is TRBJ1-2, the V gene TRBV28; a possible D gene is TRBD1 (5 bases). Trimming removed 3 bases at V and 6 bases at J, with 11 bases between. The V gene's germline CDR1 is MDHEN and CDR2 SYDVKM. The CDR3 runs 13 residues. CDR3 sequence: CASSFFGADGYTF. The CDR3 nucleotides are TGTGCCAGCAGTTTTTTCGGGGCTGATGGCTACACCTTC.

This clonotype was counted many times. The chain has TRBV2 and TRBJ2-1; tentatively, D is TRBD2 (6 bases). The CDR3 covers 15 residues. The germline gives CDR1 SNHLY, CDR2 FYNNEI. V was cut by 6 bases and J by 8 bases, with 20 bases left in between. The DNA for the CDR3 is TGTGCCAGCAGCATCATCGAGGAGGGCCGGCATGAGCAGTTCTTC. It codes for CASSIIEEGRHEQFF.

At least ten counts were recorded for this clonotype. The chain joins TRBV5-1 to TRBJ2-7; 7 bases map to TRBD2. Losses at the gene ends were 4 bases for V and 1 base for J; bases not matched to a gene: 8. The CDR3 sequence is 15 residues long. Germline V gene data show CDR1 as SGHRS and CDR2 as YFSETQ. In DNA form, the CDR3 reads TGCGCCAGCAGCCATCCTAGCGGAAGATCCTACGAGCAGTACTTC. Amino acid sequence: CASSHPSGRSYEQYF.

This clonotype has a handful of counts. The rearrangement joins TRBV6-1 to TRBJ1-1; no definite D call. Per the germline V gene, CDR1 is MNHNS and CDR2 is SASEGT. The germline V and J ends were trimmed by 6 bases and 4 bases, with 18 bases remaining between them. The CDR3 has 15 amino acids. The CDR3, as DNA: TGTGCCAGCAGCCTCGGCGGCCCGGGAGCCACTGAAGCTTTCTTT. Translation: CASSLGGPGATEAFF.

This clonotype has only a few counts. The chain uses TRBV19 and TRBJ1-5, with D tentatively TRBD1 (6 bases). The CDR3 runs to 16 residues. Germline V gene data show CDR1 as LNHDA and CDR2 as SQIVND (reference sequence). V was trimmed by 3 bases and J by 5 bases, leaving 17 bases between them. CDR3 nucleotide sequence: TGTGCCAGTAGTATCAGGGGCAGTAATAGTTATCAGCCCCAGCATTTT. Translation gives CASSIRGSNSYQPQHF.

This clonotype occurred many times. This sequence joins TRBV7-2 and TRBJ2-1; 8 bases are shared with TRBD2. This CDR3 has 13 amino acids. Germline V gene lookup returns CDR1 SGHTA and CDR2 FQGNSA. The J segment lost 9 bases and the V segment lost 3 bases, leaving 4 bases of the junction unmatched. This CDR3 is CASSFQRESEQFF. The CDR3, as DNA: TGTGCCAGCAGCTTTCAGCGGGAGAGTGAGCAGTTCTTC.

This clonotype was recorded at least ten times. The genes are TRBV9 and TRBJ2-3; the D gene is possibly TRBD2 (5 bases). In germline, CDR1 is SGDLS, CDR2 YYNGEE. There are 14 residues in the CDR3. V shed 5 bases and J shed 2 bases, with 12 bases lying between them. This chain's CDR3 is CASRKGDYTDTQYF. The CDR3 nucleotides are TGTGCCAGCAGGAAAGGTGACTACACAGATACGCAGTATTTT.

This clonotype was detected many times. CDR3 sequence reads: CASSYRLNTEAFF. CDR3 sequence (DNA): TGTGCCAGCAGTTACAGGCTGAACACTGAAGCTTTCTTT. The chain employs TRBV6-5 and TRBJ1-1; D not certain. The CDR3 is made up of 13 amino acids. With 2 bases removed from V and 0 bases from J, the gap between germline ends came to 4 bases. Germline V gives CDR1 MNHEY, CDR2 SVGAGI.

This clonotype showed up many times. The CDR3: CASSRRSGAQETQYF. The DNA of the CDR3 is TGTGCCAGCAGTCGGCGAAGCGGGGCACAAGAGACCCAGTACTTC. The chain joins TRBV6-2 or TRBV6-3 to TRBJ2-5; 7 bases agree with TRBD2. V dropped 5 bases and J dropped 2; count of bases not matched to a gene: 8. The CDR3 has 15 residues. Germline assignment: CDR1 MNHEY and CDR2 SVGEGT.

This clonotype was observed a handful of times. The genes are TRBV28 and TRBJ2-2; D perhaps matches TRBD2 (6 bases). Trimming pared 6 bases from V and 2 bases from J, leaving 31 bases between. CDR1 and CDR2 from the germline V gene are MDHEN and SYDVKM. CDR3 size: 21 residues. The CDR3 region is CASSPPGTPRAGKYNTGELFF. The DNA for the CDR3 is TGTGCCAGCAGCCCCCCAGGGACTCCCAGGGCGGGAAAGTATAACACCGGGGAGCTGTTTTTT.

This clonotype was recorded many times. This rearrangement joins TRBV3-1 to TRBJ1-1, with unresolved D. The V end was cut by 8 bases, the J end by 0 bases, with 7 bases between. Germline values: CDR1 LGHDT, CDR2 YNNKEL (reference sequence). The CDR3 loop spans 12 amino acids. CDR3 DNA: TGTGCCAGCCGTCACATGAACACTGAAGCTTTCTTT. Protein sequence: CASRHMNTEAFF.

The rearrangement joins TRBV25-1 to TRBJ1-2; TRBD1 matches 10 bases. Germline CDR1 is MGHDK and CDR2 is SYGVNS. This CDR3 is built from 16 residues. J lost 8 bases, V lost 0 bases, and 9 bases had no gene match. The CDR3 nucleotides are TGTGCCAGCAGTGAATATTCCGCGACAGGGGGCCTAGGCTACACCTTC. Amino acids: CASSEYSATGGLGYTF.

The chain couples TRBV12-5 to TRBJ2-5, with 8 bases that match TRBD2. Trimming at V came to 6 bases and at J to 4 bases, leaving 7 bases not matched to a gene. Germline lookup yields CDR1 LGHNT and CDR2 FRNRAP. The CDR3 loop spans 14 amino acids. CDR3 sequence: CASGRSGTGETQYF. The CDR3 DNA follows: TGTGCTAGTGGCCGTAGCGGGACTGGAGAGACCCAGTACTTC.

This clonotype was found many times. This chain links TRBV28 with TRBJ2-7; 7 nucleotides agree with TRBD1. The trim removed 9 bases at V and 2 bases at J, leaving 13 bases unmatched. The germline V gene encodes CDR1 MDHEN and CDR2 SYDVKM. The CDR3 contains 15 residues. In DNA, the CDR3 is TGTGCCAGTAGCACCCAGGGACAGTCCACCTACGAGCAGTACTTC. Its protein product is CASSTQGQSTYEQYF.